What follows are 26 T cell receptor beta chains derived from one specimen sequenced in a study of T cell responses to AZD1222 COVID-19 vaccine. Data came from immunoSEQ multiplex PCR; TCRdb stores just in-frame clones and leaves some out. The sample lists around 110,000 clones; roughly nine tenths were seen once. The material sequenced was peripheral blood, taken 28 days after the second AZD1222 dose. These receptors were collected from an adult who received the AZD1222 COVID-19 vaccine.

CDR3 residues: CASSPTRQPLAEQYF. The CDR3 DNA is TGCGCCAGCAGCCCCACCCGACAACCGCTCGCCGAGCAGTACTTC. The chain couples TRBV5-1 to TRBJ2-7; no clear D. With 4 bases removed from V and 6 bases from J, the gap between germline ends came to 20 bases. The germline CDR1 and CDR2 sequences are SGHRS and YFSETQ. This CDR3 is built from 15 residues.

This chain connects TRBV28 to TRBJ1-2, with TRBD1 identical over 7 bases. The ends lost 6 bases at V and 5 bases at J; junction bases unmatched: 18. CDR1 is MDHEN, CDR2 SYDVKM, per germline. This CDR3 comprises 17 residues. Here the CDR3 DNA reads TGTGCCAGCAGCTACGACGGACAGGAAGGAGATCTATATGGCTACACCTTC. It codes for CASSYDGQEGDLYGYTF.

The rearrangement uses TRBV28 and TRBJ1-1; no definite D call. Trimming removed 8 bases from V and 1 base from J, with 11 bases in between. This CDR3 comprises 13 residues. CDR1 and CDR2 (germline): MDHEN, SYDVKM. In DNA form, the CDR3 reads TGTGCCAGCCGGGAGGGCTGGAACACTGAAGCTTTCTTT. Translating gives CASREGWNTEAFF.

V gene TRBV28 combines with J gene TRBJ2-3; 7 bases line up with TRBD2. Germline CDR1 reads MDHEN; CDR2 reads SYDVKM. The CDR3 totals 16 residues. V dropped 6 bases and J dropped 2; count of bases not matched to a gene: 11. DNA for the CDR3: TGTGCCAGCAGCCGAGCGAGCGGGACTAACACAGATACGCAGTATTTT. This encodes CASSRASGTNTDTQYF.

The chain links TRBV6-1 to TRBJ1-1; a weak D match, TRBD1 (6 bases). The germline CDR1 and CDR2 sequences are MNHNS and SASEGT. The V end lost 0 bases, the J end lost 5 bases, and 13 bases lay between the germline ends. The CDR3 length is 15 residues. Here the CDR3 reads CASSEAAGASTEAFF. The CDR3 bases are TGTGCCAGCAGTGAAGCAGCGGGGGCGAGTACTGAAGCTTTCTTT.

This clone was seen only a few times. The CDR3 DNA sequence: TGCAGTGCTAGTGAGGGGGCGTTCGGCTACACCTTC. Translating it yields CSASEGAFGYTF. The rearrangement joins TRBV20-1 to TRBJ1-2; 7 bases agree with TRBD1. Germline CDR1 DFQATT, CDR2 SNEGSKA (reference sequence). CDR3 length equals 12 residues. V was clipped by 3 bases and J by 8 bases; unmatched bases: 6.

The chain carries TRBV3-1 (or the pseudogene TRBV3-2) and TRBJ1-2; D might be TRBD1 (6 bases). Germline CDR1 LGHDT, CDR2 YNNKEL (reference sequence). The CDR3 has 13 amino acids. The V gene lost 4 bases and the J gene lost 2 bases, with 8 bases spanning the gap. For the CDR3, the DNA is TGTGCCAGCAGCCCAGGACAGAACTATGGCTACACCTTC. It translates to CASSPGQNYGYTF.

A remark on this clone: At one boundary the junction diverges from the germline segment, which might be a read error. The rearrangement uses TRBV27 and TRBJ2-7; tentative D call: TRBD2 (7 bases). The V gene's germline CDR1 is MNHEY and CDR2 SMNVEV (reference sequence). This CDR3 is built from 15 residues. The CDR3 protein is CASNLGEGVSYEQYF. In nucleotides, the CDR3 is TGTGCCAGCAATTTAGGGGAGGGGGTCTCCTACGAGCAGTACTTC.

This chain connects TRBV29-1 to TRBJ2-7; 7 bases line up with TRBD1. The germline V gene has CDR1 SQVTM and CDR2 ANQGSEA. V lost 1 base, J lost 4 bases, and 4 bases stayed unmatched. The CDR3 totals 13 residues. The CDR3 reads CSVEGQGVYEQYF. Written as DNA, the CDR3 is TGCAGCGTTGAAGGACAGGGTGTGTACGAGCAGTACTTC.

The V call is TRBV7-8, the J call TRBJ1-4; possibly TRBD1 for D (5 bases). This CDR3 has 14 amino acids. V was shortened by 2 bases and J by 8 bases, with 12 bases between the two germline ends. From germline, CDR1 is SGHVS and CDR2 FQNEAQ. For the CDR3, the DNA is TGTGCCAGCAGCTTAACGGCAAACAGGGAAAAACTGTTTTTT. Encoded protein: CASSLTANREKLFF. The whole variable domain, remainder taken from reference TRBV7-8 and TRBJ1-4, is GAGVSQSPRYKVAKRGQDVALRCDPISGHVSLFWYQQALGQGPEFLTYFQNEAQLDKSGLPSDRFFAERPEGSVSTLKIQRTQQEDSAVYLCASSLTANREKLFFGSGTQLSVL.

The V gene is TRBV30, the J gene TRBJ2-4; the D is unclear. V lost 2 bases, J lost 0 bases, and 14 bases lay in between. The CDR3 loop spans 16 amino acids. Germline V gene lookup returns CDR1 GTSNPN and CDR2 SVGIG (reference sequence). CDR3 sequence (DNA): TGTGCCTGGAGTTACGACGGAATCCTAGCCAAAAACATTCAGTACTTC. This translates into CAWSYDGILAKNIQYF.

The V gene is TRBV9, the J gene TRBJ1-1; maybe TRBD1 (6 bases). Germline V gives CDR1 SGDLS, CDR2 YYNGEE. This CDR3 comprises 15 residues. V was pared by 2 bases and J by 11 bases, with 22 bases between. The CDR3 DNA sequence: TGTGCCAGCAGCGTGTCCGCCGGGACACCCTTTGAGGCTTTCTTT. It translates to CASSVSAGTPFEAFF.

The sample holds one count of this clone. V usage is TRBV28 and J usage is TRBJ2-7; D possibly corresponds to TRBD1 (6 bases). This CDR3 contains 15 residues. V gave up 4 bases and J gave up 4 bases, with 17 bases separating them. CDR1 is MDHEN and CDR2 is SYDVKM in the germline V gene. Here the CDR3 DNA reads TGTGCCAGCAGTTCAGGGACAAGGGTTTTATACGAGCAGTACTTC. Protein sequence: CASSSGTRVLYEQYF. The entire variable domain, with the rest obtained from reference TRBV28 and TRBJ2-7, is as follows: DVKVTQSSRYLVKRTGEKVFLECVQDMDHENMFWYRQDPGLGLRLIYFSYDVKMKEKGDIPEGYSVSREKKERFSLILESASTNQTSMYLCASSSGTRVLYEQYFGPGTRLTVT.

The chain is built from TRBV29-1 and TRBJ1-2; no clear D gene. V gave up 3 bases and J gave up 4 bases, with 6 bases separating them. In germline, CDR1 is SQVTM, CDR2 ANQGSEA. The CDR3 loop spans 11 amino acids. The CDR3 here is CSVDSVYGYTF. The CDR3 DNA reads TGCAGCGTTGACAGCGTCTATGGCTACACCTTC. Full variable domain (rest looked up from reference TRBV29-1 and TRBJ1-2): SAVISQKPSRDICQRGTSLTIQCQVDSQVTMMFWYRQQPGQSLTLIATANQGSEATYESGFVIDKFPISRPNLTFSTLTVSNMSPEDSSIYLCSVDSVYGYTFGSGTRLTVV.

The rearrangement links TRBV27 to TRBJ1-2, with TRBD1 identical over 9 bases. Trimming cost V 2 bases and J 5 bases; bases outside gene matches: 15. Germline V gene data show CDR1 as MNHEY and CDR2 as SMNVEV (reference sequence). The CDR3 sequence is 18 residues long. CDR3 sequence reads: CASSLAYRGREGRYGYTF. The DNA for the CDR3 is TGTGCCAGCAGTTTAGCCTACAGGGGGCGAGAGGGGCGATATGGCTACACCTTC.

The chain has TRBV19 and TRBJ2-1; D perhaps matches TRBD2 (5 bases). V was trimmed by 7 bases and J by 4 bases, leaving 8 bases between them. The CDR3 loop spans 12 amino acids. Germline CDR1 LNHDA, CDR2 SQIVND (reference sequence). The CDR3 DNA follows: TGTGCCAGTAATACTAGATACAATGAGCAGTTCTTC. Its protein is CASNTRYNEQFF.

This chain joins TRBV19 and TRBJ1-4, with a possible D match to TRBD1 (5 bases). The CDR3 runs to 15 residues. The germline gives CDR1 LNHDA, CDR2 SQIVND (reference sequence). Trimming cost V 4 bases and J 7 bases, with 16 bases left between them. The CDR3 is CASSTRDPGGEKLFF. The DNA of the CDR3 is TGTGCCAGTAGTACCCGGGACCCCGGGGGTGAAAAACTGTTTTTT.

V and J are TRBV29-1 and TRBJ2-1; 10 bases are shared with TRBD1. CDR3 size: 13 residues. Per the germline V gene, CDR1 is SQVTM and CDR2 is ANQGSEA. V lost 7 bases to trimming and J lost 6 bases; unmatched junction nucleotides: 6. Here the CDR3 reads CSAGTGEGNEQFF. Written as DNA, the CDR3 is TGCAGCGCCGGGACAGGGGAGGGCAATGAGCAGTTCTTC.

The chain carries TRBV10-3 and TRBJ2-6; TRBD1 aligns across 8 bases. The CDR3 covers 18 residues. With 0 bases clipped from V and 2 bases from J, the junction kept 6 bases outside the gene matches. Germline V gene sequence: CDR1 ENHRY, CDR2 SYGVKD. DNA for the CDR3: TGTGCCATCAGTGAGTCCCAGGGGGCGCCTCCTGGGGCCAACGTCCTGACTTTC. It translates to CAISESQGAPPGANVLTF.

The chain is built from TRBV28 and TRBJ1-1; 9 bases agree with TRBD1. The V and J ends lost 4 bases and 14 bases, in that order; junction bases with no gene match: 11. The V gene's germline CDR1 is MDHEN and CDR2 SYDVKM. The CDR3 runs 13 residues. CDR3 bases: TGTGCCAGCAGTTCCGTTAGGGGACAGGGACTGTTCTTT. It translates to CASSSVRGQGLFF.

This chain connects TRBV7-8 to TRBJ2-1, with D possibly TRBD2 on 6 matching bases. There are 15 residues in the CDR3. The V end was cut by 4 bases, the J end by 2 bases, with 12 bases between. Germline V lookup: CDR1 SGHVS, CDR2 FQNEAQ. The DNA of the CDR3 is TGTGCCAGCAGCTACCAAGGAGGGGCCTACAATGAGCAGTTCTTC. Residues: CASSYQGGAYNEQFF.

This clone was found once. The gene calls are TRBV7-8 and TRBJ1-1; D is perhaps TRBD1 (6 bases). The CDR3 runs to 15 residues. Looked up from germline, CDR1 is SGHVS and CDR2 is FQNEAQ. The ends were cut back, 5 bases at V and 0 bases at J, with 13 bases in the middle. CDR3 nucleotide sequence: TGTGCCAGCAGCCCCAGGGACAACATGAACACTGAAGCTTTCTTT. Amino acids: CASSPRDNMNTEAFF. The variable domain in full, completed from reference TRBV7-8 and TRBJ1-1, reads GAGVSQSPRYKVAKRGQDVALRCDPISGHVSLFWYQQALGQGPEFLTYFQNEAQLDKSGLPSDRFFAERPEGSVSTLKIQRTQQEDSAVYLCASSPRDNMNTEAFFGQGTRLTVV.

The chain links TRBV29-1 to TRBJ2-3; TRBD1 agrees at 10 bases. Germline V gene data show CDR1 as SQVTM and CDR2 as ANQGSEA. The ends lost 7 bases at V and 9 bases at J; junction bases unmatched: 10. CDR3 length: 13 amino acids. CDR3 DNA: TGCAGCGACGGGACAGGGGACTGGGGGACGCAGTATTTT. This gives the protein CSDGTGDWGTQYF.

This sequence joins TRBV11-2 and TRBJ2-5, with D maybe TRBD1 (5 bases). The V gene's germline CDR1 is SGHAT and CDR2 FQNNGV. This CDR3 region has 16 residues. Deletions cut 5 bases from V and 2 bases from J, with 18 bases between. The CDR3, as DNA: TGTGCCAGCAGCGGTGGGGCCTCGGTGGGGCAAGAGACCCAGTACTTC. It specifies CASSGGASVGQETQYF.

The chain uses TRBV28 and TRBJ2-1, with a possible D match to TRBD2 (6 bases). Trimming left V 5 bases short and J 4 bases short, with 18 bases between. The CDR3 spans 16 residues. The germline V gene has CDR1 MDHEN and CDR2 SYDVKM. This CDR3 reads CASSPTEGYPYNEQFF. In DNA form, the CDR3 reads TGTGCCAGCAGTCCCACGGAGGGTTACCCATACAATGAGCAGTTCTTC.

V gene TRBV2 combines with J gene TRBJ1-1, with 8 bases matching TRBD1. Per germline, CDR1 SNHLY and CDR2 FYNNEI. Germline trimming cut 11 bases from V and 1 base from J; bases unmatched to any gene: 6. The CDR3 length is 13 residues. CDR3 protein: CAGETGANTEAFF. CDR3 DNA sequence: TGTGCCGGGGAGACAGGGGCGAACACTGAAGCTTTCTTT.